This T cell receptor beta chain comes out of a study of T cells in localized non-small cell lung cancer. Profiling relied on immunoSEQ multiplex PCR, and the TCRdb table lists in-frame clones only, not all of them. The repertoire holds 7,700 or so clones, with approximately 90% as singletons. Worth noting for this clone: An end of the junction differs from the germline gene, which may be a read error.

Germline CDR1 is PRHDT and CDR2 is FYEKMQ (reference sequence). The CDR3 extends over 18 amino acids. Material: peripheral blood mononuclear cells, obtained before any cancer treatment. The chain recombines TRBV13 with TRBJ2-6; D unclear. This sequence originates from a male donor aged 60 or older with stage II lung adenocarcinoma. The chain's CDR3 is CASSRAQLSTKVGQRPDF. For the CDR3, the DNA is TGTGCCAGCAGCCGGGCGCAGCTGAGTACAAAAGTCGGGCAACGTCCTGATTTC.